The 14 T cell receptor beta chains listed next were all sequenced from one sample in a study of post-analysis software for immune sequencing data. Their specific antigens are unknown. Tagging with unique molecular identifiers was a feature of the TCR beta cDNA libraries. TCRdb passed the PCR reads through MiXCR, listing each CDR3 protein once. The repertoire holds about half a million distinct CDR3 sequences, with about a third as singletons. Study-level results: Roughly five TRBV segments appeared more often in patients than in controls, and TRBV5-6, TRBV5-1 and TRBV20-1 were among these.

Sequenced: blood. These receptors were obtained from a girl aged 2-17 years with multiple sclerosis.

This chain connects TRBV29-1 to TRBJ2-3; TRBD1 matches 8 bases. Germline lookup yields CDR1 SQVTM and CDR2 ANQGSEA. The CDR3 extends over 14 amino acids. The junction had 7 bases not matched to a gene; V was cut back by 7 bases and J by 1 base. The CDR3 is CSARRGQGTDTQYF. The CDR3 DNA reads TGCAGCGCCCGCCGGGGACAGGGCACAGATACGCAGTATTTT.

This chain links TRBV5-1 with TRBJ1-1; D not resolved. This CDR3 contains 13 residues. V was trimmed by 5 bases and J by 1 base, leaving 9 bases between them. CDR1 and CDR2 from the germline V gene are SGHRS and YFSETQ. The CDR3 spells CASRYQTNTEAFF. Written as DNA, the CDR3 is TGCGCCAGCAGGTATCAGACGAACACTGAAGCTTTCTTT.

The table lists this clonotype with a few counts. The chain has TRBV29-1 and TRBJ2-5; tentatively, D is TRBD2 (5 bases). Per the germline V gene, CDR1 is SQVTM and CDR2 is ANQGSEA. CDR3 length: 12 residues. Trimming left V 6 bases short and J 4 bases short, with 12 bases between. CDR3 in amino acids: CSVENGGETQYF. The CDR3 DNA is TGCAGCGTGGAGAACGGAGGAGAGACCCAGTACTTC.

The chain employs TRBV20-1 and TRBJ2-5, with D tentatively TRBD2 (6 bases). The length of the CDR3 is 14 residues. The V end was cut by 5 bases, the J end by 4 bases, with 17 bases between. Germline-derived CDR1 and CDR2 are DFQATT and SNEGSKA (reference sequence). The CDR3 region is CSAGSETSSETQYF. CDR3 bases: TGCAGTGCTGGTAGTGAGACTAGTTCAGAGACCCAGTACTTC.

The chain has TRBV3-1 and TRBJ2-4; 14 bases are shared with TRBD2. Matching the DNA end better, TRBJ2-7 makes the J call doubtful. Germline CDR1 is LGHDT and CDR2 is YNNKEL (reference sequence). The CDR3 runs to 22 residues. CDR3 sequence (DNA): TGTGCCAGCAGCCACAGAACGCACCGGGGACTAGCGGGGGCAACTAAGCGTCCCGAGCAGTACTTC. Translation: CASSHRTHRGLAGATKRPEQYF.

The chain recombines TRBV10-3 with TRBJ1-1, with 8 bases fitting TRBD1. V gave up 2 bases and J gave up 3 bases; unmatched junction bases: 14. The CDR3 runs to 18 residues. Germline V CDR1 and CDR2: ENHRY, SYGVKD. CDR3 loop: CAISEPDGQGIRDTEAFF. The CDR3 DNA reads TGTGCCATCAGTGAGCCTGACGGACAGGGTATAAGGGACACTGAAGCTTTCTTT.

With respect to this clonotype: Likely a read error: the CDR3 ends without its conserved phenylalanine or tryptophan. The chain couples TRBV12-3 or TRBV12-4 to TRBJ2-5, with D uncertain. The CDR3 has 13 residues. The ends were cut back, 5 bases at V and 1 base at J, with 8 bases in the middle. The CDR3 here is CASSLGIQETQYV. CDR3 DNA sequence: TGTGCCAGCAGTCTGGGGATCCAAGAGACCCAGTACGTT.

The V gene is TRBV6-5, the J gene TRBJ2-5, with no clear D. The CDR3 has 12 residues. Germline CDR1 and CDR2: MNHEY and SVGAGI. V was pared by 5 bases and J by 7 bases, with 11 bases between. The CDR3 reads CASSRSIGTQYF. The CDR3 coding sequence is TGTGCCAGCAGTCGGAGCATAGGGACCCAGTACTTC.

This sequence joins TRBV14 and TRBJ1-4; 8 positions agree with TRBD1. CDR3 length: 17 residues. Germline CDR1 reads SGHDN; CDR2 reads FVKESK. The V segment lost 2 bases and the J segment 7 bases; nucleotides outside the gene matches: 12. The CDR3 bases are TGTGCCAGCAGCCAACAGATTTTGGCGGGACAGGCTGAAAAACTGTTTTTT. Amino acid sequence: CASSQQILAGQAEKLFF.

The J gene is TRBJ1-2, the V gene TRBV2, with D perhaps matching TRBD1 (6 bases). CDR3 length: 13 amino acids. CDR1 and CDR2 (germline): SNHLY, FYNNEI. Trimming pared 5 bases from V and 2 bases from J, leaving 9 bases between. CDR3 in DNA: TGTGCCAGCAGTCGCAGGGGCAACTATGGCTACACCTTC. Protein product: CASSRRGNYGYTF.

This clonotype was counted between two and nine times. J is TRBJ2-3 and V is TRBV7-8, with D perhaps TRBD2 (7 bases). The CDR3 spans 16 residues. The V gene lost 0 bases and the J gene lost 3 bases, with 13 bases spanning the gap. CDR1 and CDR2 from the germline V gene are SGHVS and FQNEAQ. CDR3 nucleotide sequence: TGTGCCAGCAGCTTAGCAGGGGGGGTGAGAACAGATACGCAGTATTTT. It codes for CASSLAGGVRTDTQYF.

The chain links TRBV20-1 to TRBJ1-2, with D perhaps matching TRBD1 (6 bases). V was clipped by 5 bases and J by 1 base, with 11 bases between them. The length of the CDR3 is 13 residues. Per germline, CDR1 DFQATT and CDR2 SNEGSKA (reference sequence). In DNA form, the CDR3 reads TGCAGTGCTGGGACACTAGATAACTATGGCTACACCTTC. Its protein product is CSAGTLDNYGYTF.

The sample holds one count of this clonotype. V is TRBV5-5 and J is TRBJ1-5; no definite D call. V was shortened by 0 bases and J by 0 bases, with 13 bases between the two germline ends. Looked up from germline, CDR1 is SGHKS and CDR2 is YYEKEE (reference sequence). This CDR3 has 17 amino acids. The CDR3 spells CASSLGAQFNSNQPQHF. The CDR3 nucleotides are TGTGCCAGCAGCTTGGGGGCACAATTTAATAGCAATCAGCCCCAGCATTTT.

This chain uses TRBV20-1 with TRBJ2-5; TRBD2 agrees at 10 bases. The trim removed 0 bases at V and 5 bases at J, leaving 6 bases unmatched. The CDR3 length is 15 residues. Looked up from germline, CDR1 is DFQATT and CDR2 is SNEGSKA (reference sequence). CDR3: CSARDQAGGLETQYF. DNA of the CDR3: TGCAGTGCTAGAGATCAAGCGGGGGGGCTGGAGACCCAGTACTTC.